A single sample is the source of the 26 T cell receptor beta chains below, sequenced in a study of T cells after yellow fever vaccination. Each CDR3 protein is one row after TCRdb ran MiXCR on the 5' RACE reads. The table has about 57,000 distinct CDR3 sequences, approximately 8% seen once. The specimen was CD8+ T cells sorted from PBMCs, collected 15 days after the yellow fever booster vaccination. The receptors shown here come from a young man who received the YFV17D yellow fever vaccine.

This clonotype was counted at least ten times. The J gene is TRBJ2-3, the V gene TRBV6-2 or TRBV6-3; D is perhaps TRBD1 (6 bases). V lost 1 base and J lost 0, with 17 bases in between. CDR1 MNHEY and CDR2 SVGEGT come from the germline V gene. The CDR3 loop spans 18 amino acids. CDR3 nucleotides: TGTGCCAGCAGTTACTTCCCCGTCCAGGGGACCAGCACAGATACGCAGTATTTT. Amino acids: CASSYFPVQGTSTDTQYF.

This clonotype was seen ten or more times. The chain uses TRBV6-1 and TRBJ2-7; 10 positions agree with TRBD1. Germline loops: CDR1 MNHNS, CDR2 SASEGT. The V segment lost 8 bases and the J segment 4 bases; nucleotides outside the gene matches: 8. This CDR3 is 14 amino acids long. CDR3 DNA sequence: TGTGCCAGCGGCTATCTGGGACAGGGGTACGAGCAGTACTTC. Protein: CASGYLGQGYEQYF.

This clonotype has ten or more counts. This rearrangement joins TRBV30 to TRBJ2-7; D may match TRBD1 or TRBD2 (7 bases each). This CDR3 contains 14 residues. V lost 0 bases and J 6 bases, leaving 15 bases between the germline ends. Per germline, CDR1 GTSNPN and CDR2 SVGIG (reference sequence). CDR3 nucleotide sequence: TGTGCCTGGAGTGTTGGGCAGGGGGGGCTCGAGCAGTACTTC. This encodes CAWSVGQGGLEQYF.

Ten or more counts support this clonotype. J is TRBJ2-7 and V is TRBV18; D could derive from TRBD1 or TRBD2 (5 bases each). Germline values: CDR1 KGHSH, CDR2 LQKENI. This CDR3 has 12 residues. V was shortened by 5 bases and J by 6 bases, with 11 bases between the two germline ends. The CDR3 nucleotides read TGTGCCAGCTCAGGGACCTTTGTCGAGCAGTACTTC. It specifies CASSGTFVEQYF.

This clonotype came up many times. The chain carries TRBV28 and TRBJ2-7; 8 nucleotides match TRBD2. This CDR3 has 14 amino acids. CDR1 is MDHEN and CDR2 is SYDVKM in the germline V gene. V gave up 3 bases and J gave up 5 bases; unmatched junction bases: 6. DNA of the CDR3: TGTGCCAGCAGTTTTCTGGCAGCGGGGGACGAGCAGTACTTC. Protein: CASSFLAAGDEQYF.

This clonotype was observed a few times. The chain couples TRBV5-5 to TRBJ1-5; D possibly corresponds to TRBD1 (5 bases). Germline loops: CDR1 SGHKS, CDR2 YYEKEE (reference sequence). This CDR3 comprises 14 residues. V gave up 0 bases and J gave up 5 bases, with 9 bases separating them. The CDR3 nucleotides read TGTGCCAGCAGCTTGGGGGACGGCGATCAGCCCCAGCATTTT. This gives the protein CASSLGDGDQPQHF.

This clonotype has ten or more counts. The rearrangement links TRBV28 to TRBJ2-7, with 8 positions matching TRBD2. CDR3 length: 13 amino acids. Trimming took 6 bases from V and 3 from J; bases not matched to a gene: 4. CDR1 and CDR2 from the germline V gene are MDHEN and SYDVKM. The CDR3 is CASSIAGYYEQYF. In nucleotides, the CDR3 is TGTGCCAGCAGCATAGCGGGGTACTACGAGCAGTACTTC.

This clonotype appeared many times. CDR3: CASSGGGGSYEQYF. CDR3 DNA: TGTGCCAGCTCAGGGGGCGGGGGCTCCTACGAGCAGTACTTC. This sequence joins TRBV27 and TRBJ2-7; TRBD1 is a possible D gene (8 bases). V lost 8 bases and J lost 0, with 14 bases in between. This CDR3 has 14 residues. The germline CDR1 and CDR2 sequences are MNHEY and SMNVEV (reference sequence).

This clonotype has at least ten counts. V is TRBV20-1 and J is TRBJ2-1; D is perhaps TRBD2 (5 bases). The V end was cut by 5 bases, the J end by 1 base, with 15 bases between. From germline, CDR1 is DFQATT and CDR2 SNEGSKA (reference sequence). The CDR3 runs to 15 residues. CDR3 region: CSASPEEGSYNEQFF. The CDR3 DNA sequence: TGCAGTGCTTCCCCGGAGGAAGGGTCCTACAATGAGCAGTTCTTC.

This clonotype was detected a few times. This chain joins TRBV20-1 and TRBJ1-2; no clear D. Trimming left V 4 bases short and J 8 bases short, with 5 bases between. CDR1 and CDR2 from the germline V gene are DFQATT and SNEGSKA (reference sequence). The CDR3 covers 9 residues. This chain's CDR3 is CSAIGGYTF. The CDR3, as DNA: TGCAGTGCTATTGGGGGCTACACCTTC.

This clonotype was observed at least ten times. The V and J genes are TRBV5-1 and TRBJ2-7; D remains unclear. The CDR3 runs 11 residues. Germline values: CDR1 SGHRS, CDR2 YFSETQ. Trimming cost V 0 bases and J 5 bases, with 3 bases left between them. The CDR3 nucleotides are TGCGCCAGCAGCTTGGGGGACGAGCAGTACTTC. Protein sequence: CASSLGDEQYF.

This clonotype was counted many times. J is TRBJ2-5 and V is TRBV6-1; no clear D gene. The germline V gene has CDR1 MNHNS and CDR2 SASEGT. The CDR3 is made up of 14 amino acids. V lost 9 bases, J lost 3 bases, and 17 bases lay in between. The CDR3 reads CASKELAVKETQYF. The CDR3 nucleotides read TGTGCCAGTAAGGAATTGGCAGTAAAAGAGACCCAGTACTTC.

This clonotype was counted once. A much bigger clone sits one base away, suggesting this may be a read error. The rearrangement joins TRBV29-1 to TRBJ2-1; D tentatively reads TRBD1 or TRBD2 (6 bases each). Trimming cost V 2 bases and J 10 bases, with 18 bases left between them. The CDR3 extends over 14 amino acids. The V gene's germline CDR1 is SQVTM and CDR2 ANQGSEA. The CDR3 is CSVETGGKGVEQFF. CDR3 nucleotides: TGCAGCGTTGAAACTGGCGGGAAGGGGGTGGAGCAGTTCTTC.

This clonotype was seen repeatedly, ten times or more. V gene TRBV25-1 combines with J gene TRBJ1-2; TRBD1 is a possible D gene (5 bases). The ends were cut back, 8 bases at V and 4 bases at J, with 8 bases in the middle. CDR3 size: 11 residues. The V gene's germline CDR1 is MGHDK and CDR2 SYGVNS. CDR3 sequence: CASRTFYGYTF. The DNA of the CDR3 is TGTGCCAGCCGGACATTCTATGGCTACACCTTC.

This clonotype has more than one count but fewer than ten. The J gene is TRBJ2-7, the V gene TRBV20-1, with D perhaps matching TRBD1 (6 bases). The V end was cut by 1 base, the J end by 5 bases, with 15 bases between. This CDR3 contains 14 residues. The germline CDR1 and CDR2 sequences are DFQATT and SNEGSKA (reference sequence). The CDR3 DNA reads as TGCAGTGCTAGAGGTCTTACAGGGCCGGACGAGCAGTACTTC. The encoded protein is CSARGLTGPDEQYF.

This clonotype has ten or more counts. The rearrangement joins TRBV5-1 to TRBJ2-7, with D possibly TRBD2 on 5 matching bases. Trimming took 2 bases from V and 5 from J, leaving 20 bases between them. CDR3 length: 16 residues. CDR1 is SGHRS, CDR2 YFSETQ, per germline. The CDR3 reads CASSFQPLLGGDEQYF. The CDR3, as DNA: TGCGCCAGCAGCTTTCAGCCTCTCCTAGGAGGCGACGAGCAGTACTTC.

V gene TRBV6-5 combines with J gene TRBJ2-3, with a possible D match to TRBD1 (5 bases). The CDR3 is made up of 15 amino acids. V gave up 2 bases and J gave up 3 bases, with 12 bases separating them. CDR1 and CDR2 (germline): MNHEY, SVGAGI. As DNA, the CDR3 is TGTGCCAGCAGTTACACGATCCAGGGTACAGATACGCAGTATTTT. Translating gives CASSYTIQGTDTQYF.

The CDR3 reads CASSDLTGASNQPQHF. The CDR3 DNA sequence: TGTGCCAGCAGTGACCTGACAGGGGCGAGCAATCAGCCCCAGCATTTT. This chain links TRBV6-1 with TRBJ1-5, with TRBD1 matching over 8 bases. The CDR3 loop spans 16 amino acids. Germline V gene lookup returns CDR1 MNHNS and CDR2 SASEGT. V dropped 3 bases and J dropped 1; count of bases not matched to a gene: 5.

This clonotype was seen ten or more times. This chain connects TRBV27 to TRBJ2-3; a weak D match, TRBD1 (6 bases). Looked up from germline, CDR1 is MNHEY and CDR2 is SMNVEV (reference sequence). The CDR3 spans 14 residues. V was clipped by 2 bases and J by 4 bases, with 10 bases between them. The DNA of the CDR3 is TGTGCCAGCAGTTTACTCAGGGGCGCAGATACGCAGTATTTT. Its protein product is CASSLLRGADTQYF.

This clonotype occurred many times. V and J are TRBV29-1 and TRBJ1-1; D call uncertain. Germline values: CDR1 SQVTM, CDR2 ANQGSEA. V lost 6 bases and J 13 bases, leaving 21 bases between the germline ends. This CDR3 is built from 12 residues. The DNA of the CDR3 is TGCAGCGTCGTCGACATGGATAAGTTCGGTTTCTTT. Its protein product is CSVVDMDKFGFF.

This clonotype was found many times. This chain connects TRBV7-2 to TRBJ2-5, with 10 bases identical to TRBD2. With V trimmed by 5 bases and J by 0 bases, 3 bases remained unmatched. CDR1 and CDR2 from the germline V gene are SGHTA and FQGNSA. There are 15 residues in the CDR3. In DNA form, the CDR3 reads TGTGCCAGCAGCGCGGGACTAGCGTACCAAGAGACCCAGTACTTC. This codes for CASSAGLAYQETQYF.

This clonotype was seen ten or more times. CDR3 bases: TGTGCTAGTGGGCTGGGGGACAGGTGGTTCGAGCAGTACTTC. Translated: CASGLGDRWFEQYF. This sequence joins TRBV12-5 and TRBJ2-7; 8 positions agree with TRBD1. The junction had 10 bases not matched to a gene; V was cut back by 6 bases and J by 6 bases. The germline V gene encodes CDR1 LGHNT and CDR2 FRNRAP. This CDR3 spans 14 amino acids.

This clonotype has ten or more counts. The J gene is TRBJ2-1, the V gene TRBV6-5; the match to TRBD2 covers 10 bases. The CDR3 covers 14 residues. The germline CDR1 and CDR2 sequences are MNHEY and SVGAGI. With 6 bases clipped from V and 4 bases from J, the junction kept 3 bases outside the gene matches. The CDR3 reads CASRLAGEYNEQFF. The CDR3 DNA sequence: TGTGCCAGCAGGCTAGCGGGAGAGTACAATGAGCAGTTCTTC.

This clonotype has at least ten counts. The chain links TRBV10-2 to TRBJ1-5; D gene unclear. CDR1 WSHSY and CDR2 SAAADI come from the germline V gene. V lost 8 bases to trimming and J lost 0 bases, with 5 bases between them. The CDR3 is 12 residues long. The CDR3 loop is CASGYSNQPQHF. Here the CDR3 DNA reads TGCGCCAGCGGGTATAGCAATCAGCCCCAGCATTTT.

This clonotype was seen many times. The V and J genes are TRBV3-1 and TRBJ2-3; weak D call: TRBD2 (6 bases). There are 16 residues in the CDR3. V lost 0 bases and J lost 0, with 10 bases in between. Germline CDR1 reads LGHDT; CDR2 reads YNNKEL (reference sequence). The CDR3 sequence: CASSQDGGYSTDTQYF. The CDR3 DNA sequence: TGTGCCAGCAGCCAAGATGGAGGGTATAGCACAGATACGCAGTATTTT.

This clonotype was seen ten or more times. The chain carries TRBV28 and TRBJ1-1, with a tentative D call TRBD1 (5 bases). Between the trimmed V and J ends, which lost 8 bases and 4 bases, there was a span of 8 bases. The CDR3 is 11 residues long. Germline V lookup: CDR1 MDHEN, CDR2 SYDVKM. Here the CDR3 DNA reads TGTGCCAGCCGAGGGGTCACTGAAGCTTTCTTT. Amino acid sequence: CASRGVTEAFF.